This TCR beta chain was identified in a study of blood T cell repertoires in COVID-19. At the level of the study: Italy, Spain and the United States were the sources of the convalescent and acute COVID-19 samples. Nucleic acid was either cDNA or gDNA, and it came from T cells, B-cell-depleted T cells, or PBMCs.

Authors' data handling: Researchers report that nucleated cell counts were estimated from reference gene primer amplification. Here immunoSEQ multiplex PCR was the method, and the copy in TCRdb shows in-frame clones only, minus some. V, J and clone size derive from that table, while D and trimming were established from the DNA sequence. This table holds 250,000 to 350,000 clones, roughly 87% found once. The sample comprised peripheral blood. The source of this sequence is a woman in her fifties or sixties who had recovered from COVID-19.

CDR3 bases: TGTGCCAGCACCCTAGCCACCCACCGGGACAAGAACACTGAAGCTTTCTTT. Translating it yields CASTLATHRDKNTEAFF. The chain links TRBV7-9 to TRBJ1-1; D is possibly TRBD1 (6 bases). Germline V CDR1 and CDR2: SEHNR, FQNEAQ (reference sequence). V was trimmed by 7 bases and J by 1 base, leaving 22 bases between them. The CDR3 runs 17 residues.